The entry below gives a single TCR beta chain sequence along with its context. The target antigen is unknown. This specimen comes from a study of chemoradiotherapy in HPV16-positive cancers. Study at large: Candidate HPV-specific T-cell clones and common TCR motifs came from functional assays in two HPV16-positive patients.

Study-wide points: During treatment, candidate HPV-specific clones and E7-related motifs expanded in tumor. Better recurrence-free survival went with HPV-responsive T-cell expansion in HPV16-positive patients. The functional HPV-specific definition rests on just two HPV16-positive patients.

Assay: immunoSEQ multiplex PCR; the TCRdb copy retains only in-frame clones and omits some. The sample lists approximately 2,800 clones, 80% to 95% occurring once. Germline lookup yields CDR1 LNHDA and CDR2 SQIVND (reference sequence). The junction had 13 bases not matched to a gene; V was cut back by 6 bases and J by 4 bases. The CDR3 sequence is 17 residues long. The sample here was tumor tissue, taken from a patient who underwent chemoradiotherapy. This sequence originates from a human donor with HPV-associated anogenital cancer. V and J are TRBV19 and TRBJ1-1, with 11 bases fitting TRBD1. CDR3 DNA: TGTGCCAGTAGATCAGGACAGGGGGCATGGGGCAGCACTGAAGCTTTCTTT. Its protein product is CASRSGQGAWGSTEAFF.